The clone carrying this TCR beta chain was seen many times. This entry comes from a study of low-dose radiotherapy and immunotherapy resistance in tumors. For the study at large: Intravenous cyclophosphamide at 200 mg/m2 preceded radiation and immunotherapy by one day, every two weeks.

Germline CDR1 and CDR2: SNHLY and FYNNEI. Trimming cost V 11 bases and J 4 bases; bases outside gene matches: 11. The CDR3 totals 13 residues. Time point denoted: before trial treatment. Advanced solid tumors lacking tumor-infiltrating lymphocytes characterized eligible patients. TCR amplification used 20 to 25 PCR cycles, a constant-region primer and a V-primer adapter. TCRdb fed the reads into MiXCR, producing one record per CDR3 protein. The sample shows about 47,000 distinct CDR3 sequences, 10% to 15% of them seen only once. This TCR came from a female donor with ovarian cancer. The sequencing used PBMCs, collected before treatment. The rearrangement links TRBV2 to TRBJ2-7, with 7 bases lining up with TRBD2. The chain's CDR3 is CASTGTTKYEQYF. The CDR3 nucleotides are TGTGCCTCCACCGGGACTACTAAGTACGAGCAGTACTTC.